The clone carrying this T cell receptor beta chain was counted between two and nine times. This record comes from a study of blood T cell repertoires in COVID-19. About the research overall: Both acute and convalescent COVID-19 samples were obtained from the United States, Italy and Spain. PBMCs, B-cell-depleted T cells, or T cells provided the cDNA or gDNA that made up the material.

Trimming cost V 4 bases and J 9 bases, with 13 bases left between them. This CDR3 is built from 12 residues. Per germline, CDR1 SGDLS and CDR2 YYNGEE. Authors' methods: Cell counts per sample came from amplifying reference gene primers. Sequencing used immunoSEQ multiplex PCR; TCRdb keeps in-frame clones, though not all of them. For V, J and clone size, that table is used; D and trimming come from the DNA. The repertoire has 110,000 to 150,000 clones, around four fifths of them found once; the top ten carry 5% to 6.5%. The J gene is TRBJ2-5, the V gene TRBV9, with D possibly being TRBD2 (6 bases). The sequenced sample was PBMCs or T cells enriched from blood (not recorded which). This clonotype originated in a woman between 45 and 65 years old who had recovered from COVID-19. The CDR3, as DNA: TGTGCCAGCAGCCATCTCGGGGGAGCCCAGTACTTC. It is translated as CASSHLGGAQYF. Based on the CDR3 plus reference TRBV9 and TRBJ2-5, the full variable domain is DSGVTQTPKHLITATGQRVTLRCSPRSGDLSVYWYQQSLDQGLQFLIQYYNGEERAKGNILERFSAQQFPDLHSELNLSSLELGDSALYFCASSHLGGAQYFGPGTRLLVL.